This TCR beta chain emerged from a study of T-cell reconstitution after alpha-beta-depleted transplantation in children. A TCRbeta library incorporating unique molecular identifiers was prepared. TCRdb reprocessed the PCR reads via MiXCR and lists one record per CDR3 protein. This table has around 380,000 distinct CDR3 sequences, roughly a tenth appearing once. Germline-derived CDR1 and CDR2 are SGHKS and YYEKEE (reference sequence). The CDR3 covers 15 residues. Trimming cost V 4 bases and J 3 bases, with 15 bases left between them. The sequenced sample was PBMCs from the stem cell graft donor, obtained from the stem cell graft. This chain uses TRBV5-5 with TRBJ2-3; D not certain. The origin of this receptor is a human donor who donated a stem cell graft to a child with acute myeloid leukemia. The CDR3: CASSLIKERTDTQYF. In nucleotides, the CDR3 is TGTGCCAGCAGCCTAATTAAAGAAAGGACAGATACGCAGTATTTT.